This paragraph covers one T cell receptor beta chain sequence. This sample is drawn from a study of shared clonotypes between healthy human individuals. The germline CDR1 and CDR2 sequences are MDHEN and SYDVKM. V lost 1 base to trimming and J lost 1 base, with 10 bases between them. The CDR3 is 15 amino acids. Here immunoSEQ multiplex PCR was the method, and the copy in TCRdb shows in-frame clones only, minus some. The profile shows more than 2,000,000 clones, approximately 95% of them singletons. The TCR comes from a man aged 18-30 years in good health. Some clones in this sample may be carry-over from other donors' samples. The V gene is TRBV28, the J gene TRBJ1-1; D possibly corresponds to TRBD1 (5 bases). The sequenced sample was naive CD4+ T cells from PBMCs. Subset: CD45RA+ positively selected. The CDR3 loop is CASSLFGASNTEAFF. DNA for the CDR3: TGTGCCAGCAGTTTATTTGGGGCCTCGAACACTGAAGCTTTCTTT.